This T cell receptor beta chain was identified during a study of blood T cell repertoires in COVID-19. Looking at the study overall: T cells, B-cell-depleted T cells, or PBMCs supplied cDNA or gDNA.

Per the original data handling: Estimated nucleated cell counts came from reference gene primer amplification. Clones were sequenced by immunoSEQ multiplex PCR, and TCRdb holds only the in-frame ones, with some missing. That table gives V, J and clone size, and the DNA gave D and trimming. Found here are about 270,000 clones, approximately 85% of them singletons; the top ten hold 8% to 13%. Germline V lookup: CDR1 LGHDT, CDR2 YNNKEL (reference sequence). The CDR3 is 16 residues long. V lost 4 bases and J lost 12, with 27 bases in between. The clonotype was recovered from a woman in her sixties or seventies with acute or convalescent COVID-19. The sample taken for sequencing was peripheral blood. The gene calls are TRBV3-1 (or the pseudogene TRBV3-2) and TRBJ1-1, with a weak D call TRBD1 (5 bases). The CDR3 loop is CASSPQGLGAPLGTFF. CDR3 nucleotide sequence: TGTGCCAGCAGCCCGCAGGGACTCGGGGCGCCTCTCGGGACTTTCTTT.